Below, 28 T cell receptor beta chains from the same sample are listed, as sequenced in a study of blood T cell repertoires in COVID-19. Some clones are missing from TCRdb's copy, which holds only in-frame ones; the method was immunoSEQ multiplex PCR. The sample lists roughly 280,000 clones, 85% to 90% occurring once. Sequencing was carried out using peripheral blood. These receptors were obtained from a man younger than 35 with active or convalescent COVID-19.

V gene TRBV29-1 combines with J gene TRBJ2-7, with a possible D match to TRBD1 (5 bases). The CDR3 is 11 residues long. CDR1 is SQVTM and CDR2 is ANQGSEA in the germline V gene. V gave up 4 bases and J gave up 3 bases, with 7 bases separating them. In DNA form, the CDR3 reads TGCAGCGTTGGGGGCCACTACGAGCAGTACTTC. Translation gives CSVGGHYEQYF.

The chain is built from TRBV3-1 (or the pseudogene TRBV3-2) and TRBJ2-1; TRBD2 matches at 8 bases. The CDR3 covers 14 residues. The V segment lost 7 bases and the J segment 2 bases; nucleotides outside the gene matches: 4. From germline, CDR1 is LGHDT and CDR2 YNNKEL (reference sequence). CDR3 amino acids: CASMDSGTYNEQFF. In nucleotides, the CDR3 is TGTGCCAGCATGGATAGCGGGACCTACAATGAGCAGTTCTTC.

J is TRBJ2-1 and V is TRBV7-9; 7 positions match TRBD2. CDR1 and CDR2 (germline): SEHNR, FQNEAQ (reference sequence). Trimming took 1 base from V and 0 from J; bases not matched to a gene: 9. The CDR3 has 18 residues. CDR3 amino acids: CASSLVVGGSPSYNEQFF. DNA of the CDR3: TGTGCCAGCAGCTTAGTGGTGGGGGGGTCTCCCTCCTACAATGAGCAGTTCTTC.

This clone was counted only a few times. V is TRBV4-2 and J is TRBJ2-7, with 11 bases aligning to TRBD2. Losses at the gene ends were 0 bases for V and 4 bases for J; bases not matched to a gene: 11. From germline, CDR1 is LGHNA and CDR2 YNFKEQ. This CDR3 spans 18 amino acids. The CDR3 loop reads CASSQDRQATSGRYEQYF. The CDR3 bases are TGTGCCAGCAGCCAAGATCGGCAGGCAACTAGCGGGAGATACGAGCAGTACTTC.

The chain has TRBV11-3 and TRBJ2-7, with D possibly TRBD2 on 6 matching bases. The CDR3 is 15 amino acids. The germline gives CDR1 SGHNT, CDR2 YENEEA. Trimming left V 5 bases short and J 7 bases short, with 21 bases between. As DNA, the CDR3 is TGTGCCAGCAGCGTGGGGGGTTCCGACCTGGAGGAGCAGTACTTC. It yields the protein CASSVGGSDLEEQYF. Full variable domain (outside the CDR3, taken from reference TRBV11-3 and TRBJ2-7): EAGVVQSPRYKIIEKKQPVAFWCNPISGHNTLYWYLQNLGQGPELLIRYENEEAVDDSQLPKDRFSAERLKGVDSTLKIQPAELGDSAVYLCASSVGGSDLEEQYFGPGTRLTVT.

A few counts support this clone. The CDR3 DNA follows: TGTGCTAGCGCGAGAGGACAGGCTCGATTCGAGCAGTACTTC. This codes for CASARGQARFEQYF. This rearrangement joins TRBV12-5 to TRBJ2-7, with 7 bases fitting TRBD1. Trimming at V came to 9 bases and at J to 6 bases, leaving 14 bases not matched to a gene. The CDR3 has 14 residues. The V gene's germline CDR1 is LGHNT and CDR2 FRNRAP.

The J gene is TRBJ2-3, the V gene TRBV2, with 7 positions matching TRBD2. V gave up 11 bases and J gave up 6 bases; unmatched junction bases: 14. The CDR3 has 14 residues. Germline CDR1 reads SNHLY; CDR2 reads FYNNEI. CDR3 coding DNA: TGTGCCGGGACGGGGGGACTCTCTGGGGATACGCAGTATTTT. This translates into CAGTGGLSGDTQYF.

The J gene is TRBJ2-3, the V gene TRBV2, with a possible D match to TRBD1 (5 bases). V lost 4 bases to trimming and J lost 6 bases, with 11 bases between them. Germline CDR1 is SNHLY and CDR2 is FYNNEI. The CDR3 is made up of 13 amino acids. CDR3: CASSVEGADTQYF. Written as DNA, the CDR3 is TGTGCCAGCAGTGTCGAAGGGGCTGATACGCAGTATTTT. The variable domain in full, completed from reference TRBV2 and TRBJ2-3, reads EPEVTQTPSHQVTQMGQEVILRCVPISNHLYFYWYRQILGQKVEFLVSFYNNEISEKSEIFDDQFSVERPDGSNFTLKIRSTKLEDSAMYFCASSVEGADTQYFGPGTRLTVL.

The chain couples TRBV7-9 to TRBJ2-1, with 9 positions matching TRBD2. CDR1 and CDR2 (germline): SEHNR, FQNEAQ (reference sequence). V shed 1 base, J shed 1 base, and the junction held 2 bases outside the gene matches. There are 16 residues in the CDR3. Here the CDR3 reads CASSLGGLASYNEQFF. CDR3 in DNA: TGTGCCAGCAGCTTAGGGGGACTAGCTTCCTACAATGAGCAGTTCTTC.

This chain joins TRBV5-3 and TRBJ1-2, with 9 bases fitting TRBD1. TRBV5-3 is noted as an ORF with a role that remains uncertain. The CDR3 has 13 amino acids. The V and J ends lost 4 bases and 6 bases, in that order; junction bases with no gene match: 4. The CDR3 region is CARSIDRGDGYTF. DNA for the CDR3: TGTGCCAGAAGCATCGACAGGGGGGATGGCTACACCTTC.

J is TRBJ1-2 and V is TRBV18; D is uncertain. The V end lost 3 bases, the J end lost 3 bases, and 11 bases lay between the germline ends. The germline CDR1 and CDR2 sequences are KGHSH and LQKENI. The CDR3 is 14 residues long. CDR3 bases: TGTGCCAGCTCACCTCGAGAGGGAGACTATGGCTACACCTTC. This sequence encodes CASSPREGDYGYTF.

The genes are TRBV6-1 and TRBJ1-1; D gene ambiguous. Between the trimmed V and J ends, which lost 2 bases and 1 base, there was a span of 8 bases. CDR3 length: 14 residues. Germline assignment: CDR1 MNHNS and CDR2 SASEGT. The CDR3 nucleotides read TGTGCCAGCAGTGAAAATCTACCGAACACTGAAGCTTTCTTT. This translates into CASSENLPNTEAFF.

The chain links TRBV9 to TRBJ2-2, with TRBD2 as a possible D gene (6 bases). The CDR3 is 16 amino acids. Trimming took off 0 bases at V and 4 bases at J, with 13 bases between the two ends. CDR1 and CDR2 from the germline V gene are SGDLS and YYNGEE. The CDR3 here is CASSVGAGLLTGELFF. In nucleotides, the CDR3 is TGTGCCAGCAGCGTAGGTGCGGGACTCCTCACCGGGGAGCTGTTTTTT.

The gene calls are TRBV19 and TRBJ1-5; TRBD1 agrees at 8 bases. CDR1 is LNHDA and CDR2 is SQIVND in the germline V gene (reference sequence). The CDR3 totals 16 residues. V shed 6 bases, J shed 1 base, and the junction held 8 bases outside the gene matches. The CDR3 DNA follows: TGTGCCAGTAGGGACAGGGACGTTTGGAGCAATCAGCCCCAGCATTTT. Translated: CASRDRDVWSNQPQHF.

The chain couples TRBV15 to TRBJ2-7; D may be TRBD1 (6 bases). CDR3 length: 15 amino acids. V lost 3 bases and J lost 5, with 17 bases in between. Germline CDR1 is LNHNV and CDR2 is YYDKDF (reference sequence). In DNA form, the CDR3 reads TGTGCCACCAGCAGTAAATACAGGGATCAGCACGAGCAGTACTTC. Its protein product is CATSSKYRDQHEQYF.

CDR3 sequence reads: CASSASRRTGQSHEQFF. The CDR3 DNA follows: TGTGCCAGCAGCGCGTCCCGGAGGACAGGCCAATCTCATGAGCAGTTCTTC. The rearrangement uses TRBV9 and TRBJ2-1; 7 bases match TRBD1. The CDR3 length is 17 residues. V lost 3 bases to trimming and J lost 8 bases; unmatched junction nucleotides: 17. Germline values: CDR1 SGDLS, CDR2 YYNGEE.

The chain combines TRBV19 with TRBJ1-3, with TRBD1 identical over 9 bases. From germline, CDR1 is LNHDA and CDR2 SQIVND (reference sequence). V gave up 5 bases and J gave up 2 bases; unmatched junction bases: 4. The CDR3 covers 15 residues. The DNA for the CDR3 is TGTGCCAGTAGTGGGGACAGGGTGGCTGGAAACACCATATATTTT. Encoded protein: CASSGDRVAGNTIYF.

The chain recombines TRBV3-1 (or the pseudogene TRBV3-2) with TRBJ1-1; TRBD1 is a possible D gene (5 bases). Per the germline V gene, CDR1 is LGHDT and CDR2 is YNNKEL (reference sequence). CDR3 length: 14 amino acids. V lost 3 bases and J lost 5, with 13 bases in between. Here the CDR3 reads CASSQGPVGTEAFF. The CDR3 nucleotides are TGTGCCAGCAGCCAGGGGCCGGTTGGGACTGAAGCTTTCTTT.

The chain employs TRBV11-2 and TRBJ2-7; D is perhaps TRBD2 (6 bases). Trimming took 4 bases from V and 6 from J, leaving 19 bases between them. CDR1 is SGHAT, CDR2 FQNNGV, per germline. This CDR3 is built from 15 residues. The DNA of the CDR3 is TGTGCCAGCAGCTCCCGGAAGGCGGGGCCCTCCGAGCAGTACTTC. Its translation: CASSSRKAGPSEQYF.

V gene TRBV3-1 (or the pseudogene TRBV3-2) combines with J gene TRBJ2-4; TRBD2 matches at 11 bases. Per germline, CDR1 LGHDT and CDR2 YNNKEL (reference sequence). The V gene end was trimmed by 1 base and the J gene end by 0 bases; junction bases not matched to a gene: 5. The length of the CDR3 is 18 residues. The CDR3 loop is CASSQGLAGTLAKNIQYF. CDR3 nucleotides: TGTGCCAGCAGCCAAGGACTAGCGGGGACCCTAGCCAAAAACATTCAGTACTTC.

The chain has TRBV2 and TRBJ2-3, with TRBD1 matching over 7 bases. The V segment lost 5 bases and the J segment 0 bases; nucleotides outside the gene matches: 2. This CDR3 contains 14 residues. From germline, CDR1 is SNHLY and CDR2 FYNNEI. The CDR3 sequence: CASSTGASTDTQYF. CDR3 nucleotide sequence: TGTGCCAGCAGTACAGGGGCTAGCACAGATACGCAGTATTTT.

The chain is built from TRBV7-2 and TRBJ2-1; TRBD2 might be the D (6 bases). Looked up from germline, CDR1 is SGHTA and CDR2 is FQGNSA. The CDR3 is made up of 15 amino acids. V was clipped by 5 bases and J by 8 bases, with 19 bases between them. CDR3 nucleotide sequence: TGTGCCAGCAGCCCACTAGGGCGGGGTCGGGATGAGCAGTTCTTC. Protein sequence: CASSPLGRGRDEQFF.

The chain is built from TRBV3-1 (or the pseudogene TRBV3-2) and TRBJ1-1; TRBD1 is a possible D gene (6 bases). V gave up 0 bases and J gave up 1 base, with 12 bases separating them. The CDR3 is 16 residues long. CDR1 is LGHDT and CDR2 is YNNKEL in the germline V gene (reference sequence). The CDR3 here is CASSQDPSGQNTEAFF. The CDR3 nucleotides are TGTGCCAGCAGCCAAGATCCGTCGGGACAGAACACTGAAGCTTTCTTT.

The chain joins TRBV7-2 to TRBJ2-3, with D tentatively TRBD2 (6 bases). V was shortened by 6 bases and J by 2 bases, with 15 bases between the two germline ends. The CDR3 runs 15 residues. In germline, CDR1 is SGHTA, CDR2 FQGNSA. In DNA form, the CDR3 reads TGTGCCAGCAGTCCGGGACTTACACCCACAGATACGCAGTATTTT. It specifies CASSPGLTPTDTQYF.

The chain has TRBV4-1 and TRBJ1-1; a possible D gene is TRBD1 (5 bases). This CDR3 comprises 13 residues. Looked up from germline, CDR1 is MGHRA and CDR2 is YSYEKL. The V and J ends lost 5 bases and 1 base respectively, with 8 bases between them. The CDR3 spells CASSYGQNTEAFF. In DNA form, the CDR3 reads TGCGCCAGCAGCTACGGACAGAACACTGAAGCTTTCTTT.

The CDR3 nucleotides are TGTGCCAGTACCATCCCTGGGGACAGGGGTTTAGGTGGCTACACCTTC. It translates to CASTIPGDRGLGGYTF. V usage is TRBV19 and J usage is TRBJ1-2, with 10 bases matching TRBD1. The germline gives CDR1 LNHDA, CDR2 SQIVND (reference sequence). The CDR3 sequence is 16 residues long. V was clipped by 7 bases and J by 7 bases; unmatched bases: 15.

The chain uses TRBV30 and TRBJ1-1; no definite D call. The CDR3 is 14 amino acids. Germline V gives CDR1 GTSNPN, CDR2 SVGIG (reference sequence). V lost 0 bases and J lost 0, with 8 bases in between. The CDR3 sequence is CAWSVLGLNTEAFF. DNA of the CDR3: TGTGCCTGGAGTGTACTAGGCTTGAACACTGAAGCTTTCTTT.

The rearrangement uses TRBV5-1 and TRBJ2-1; TRBD2 agrees at 13 bases. Unmatched junction bases numbered 4, after V lost 4 bases and J lost 9 bases. The length of the CDR3 is 14 residues. Germline CDR1 SGHRS, CDR2 YFSETQ. The CDR3: CASSGTSGIGEQFF. DNA of the CDR3: TGCGCCAGCAGCGGGACTAGCGGGATCGGTGAGCAGTTCTTC.